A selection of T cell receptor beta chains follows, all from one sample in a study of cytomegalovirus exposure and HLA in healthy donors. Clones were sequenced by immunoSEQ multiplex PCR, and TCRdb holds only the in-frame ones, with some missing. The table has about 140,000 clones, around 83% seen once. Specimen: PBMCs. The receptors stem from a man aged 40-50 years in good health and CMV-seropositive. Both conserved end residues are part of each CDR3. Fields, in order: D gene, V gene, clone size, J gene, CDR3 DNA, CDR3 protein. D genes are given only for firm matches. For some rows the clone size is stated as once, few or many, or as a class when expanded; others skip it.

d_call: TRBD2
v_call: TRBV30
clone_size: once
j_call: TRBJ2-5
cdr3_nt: TGTGCCTGGATTCCCGCAGCGGGAGGCAGGTGGGAGACCCAGTACTTC
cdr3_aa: CAWIPAAGGRWETQYF

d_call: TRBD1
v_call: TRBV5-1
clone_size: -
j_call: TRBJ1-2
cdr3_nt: TGCGCCAGCAGCCTCGGGACAGGGGGCGCGGGCTACACCTTC
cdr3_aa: CASSLGTGGAGYTF

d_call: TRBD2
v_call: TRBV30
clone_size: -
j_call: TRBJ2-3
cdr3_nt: TGTGCCTGGACCTCATTGACTAGCGGCCTGCGGGGCACAGATACGCAGTATTTT
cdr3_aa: CAWTSLTSGLRGTDTQYF

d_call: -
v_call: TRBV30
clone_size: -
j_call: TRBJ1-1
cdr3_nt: TGTGCCTGGAGTGTACGCTCTCACCCCAGGGCTTTCTTT
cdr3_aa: CAWSVRSHPRAFF

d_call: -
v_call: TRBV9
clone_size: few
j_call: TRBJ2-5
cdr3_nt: TGTGCCAGCAGCGTGGGAGGATCGGAGACCCAGTACTTC
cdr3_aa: CASSVGGSETQYF

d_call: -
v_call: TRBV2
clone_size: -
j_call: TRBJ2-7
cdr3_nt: TGTGCCAGCAGATTCGACAGTTACGAGCAGTACTTC
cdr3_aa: CASRFDSYEQYF

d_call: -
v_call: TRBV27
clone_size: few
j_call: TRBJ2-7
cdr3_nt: TGTGCCAGCAGTTTATTAAAGCGGGCGACCTACGAGCAGTACTTC
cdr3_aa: CASSLLKRATYEQYF

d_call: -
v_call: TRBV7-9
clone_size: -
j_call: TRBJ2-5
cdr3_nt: TGTGCCAGCAGCTCCGCCGGGGAGCAGTACTTC
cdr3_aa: CASSSAGEQYF

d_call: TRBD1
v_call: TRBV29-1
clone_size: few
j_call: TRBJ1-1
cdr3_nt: TGCAGCGTAGGCCCGGGACAGGAAGCTTTCTTT
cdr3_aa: CSVGPGQEAFF

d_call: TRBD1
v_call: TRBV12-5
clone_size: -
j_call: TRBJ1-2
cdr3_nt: TGTGCTAGTGGTTTAGGGGGACAGGGGAAAAACTATGGCTACACCTTC
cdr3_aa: CASGLGGQGKNYGYTF

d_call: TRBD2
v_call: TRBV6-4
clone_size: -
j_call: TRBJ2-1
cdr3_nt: TGTGCCAGCAGTGCGGGACTAGCGGAAGGGAGTGAGCAGTTCTTC
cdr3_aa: CASSAGLAEGSEQFF

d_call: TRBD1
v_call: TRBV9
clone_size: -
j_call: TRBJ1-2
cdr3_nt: TGTGCCAGCGGGACGACCGGGACAGAGATTTATGGCTACACCTTC
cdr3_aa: CASGTTGTEIYGYTF

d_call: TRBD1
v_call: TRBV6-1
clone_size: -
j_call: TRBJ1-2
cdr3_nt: TGTGCCAGCAGTGAACAGTTGTACGGGACAGGGCCCTATGGCTACACCTTC
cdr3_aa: CASSEQLYGTGPYGYTF

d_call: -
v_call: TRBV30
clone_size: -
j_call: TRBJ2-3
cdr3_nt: TGTGCCTGGAGTCCTGGGGACACCACAGATACGCAGTATTTT
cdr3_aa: CAWSPGDTTDTQYF

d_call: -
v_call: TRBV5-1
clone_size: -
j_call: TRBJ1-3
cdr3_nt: TGCGCCAGCAGCTTGGACAGCCCGTCTGGAAACACCATATATTTT
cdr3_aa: CASSLDSPSGNTIYF

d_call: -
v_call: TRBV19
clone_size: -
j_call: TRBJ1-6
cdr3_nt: TGTGCCAGTAGTATTGGAGAATTGGGTTCACCCCTCCACTTT
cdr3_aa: CASSIGELGSPLHF

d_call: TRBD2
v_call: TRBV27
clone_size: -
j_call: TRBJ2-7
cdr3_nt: TGTGCCAGCAGGGGACTAGCGGCTTCCTACGAGCAGTACTTC
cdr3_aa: CASRGLAASYEQYF

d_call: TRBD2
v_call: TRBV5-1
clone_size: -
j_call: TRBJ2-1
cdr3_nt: TGCGCCAGCAGCCCCACGACTAGCGGATACAATGAGCAGTTCTTC
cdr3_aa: CASSPTTSGYNEQFF

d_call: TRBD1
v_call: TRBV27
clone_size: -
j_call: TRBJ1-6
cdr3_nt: TGTGCCAGGGGGACAGGGGGCACAGAGGGGAAGAATTCACCCCTCCACTTT
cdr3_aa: CARGTGGTEGKNSPLHF

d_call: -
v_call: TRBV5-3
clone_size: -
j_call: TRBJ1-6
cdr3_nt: TGTGCCAGAAGCTTGGACAGGAAGGATTCACCCCTCCACTTT
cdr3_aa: CARSLDRKDSPLHF

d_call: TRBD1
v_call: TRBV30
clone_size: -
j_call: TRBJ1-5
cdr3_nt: TGTGCCTCCGGACAGGGGGCCTACAATCAGCCCCAGCATTTT
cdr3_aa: CASGQGAYNQPQHF

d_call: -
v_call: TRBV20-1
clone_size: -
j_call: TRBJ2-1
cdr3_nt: TGCAGTGCGCGACAGGCCAATGAGCAGTTCTTC
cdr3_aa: CSARQANEQFF

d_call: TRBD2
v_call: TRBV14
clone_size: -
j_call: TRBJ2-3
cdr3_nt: TGTGCCAGCAGCCCTCTCGGGGGGGGGACAGATACGCAGTATTTT
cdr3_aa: CASSPLGGGTDTQYF

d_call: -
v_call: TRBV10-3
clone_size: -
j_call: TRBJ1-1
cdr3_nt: TGTGCCAGCGGGACTTCAGGAGCTTTCTTT
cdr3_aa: CASGTSGAFF

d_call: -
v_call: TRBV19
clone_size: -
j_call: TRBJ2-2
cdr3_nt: TGTGCCAGTAGTATCGCCGGGACACCCAACACCGGGGAGCTGTTTTTT
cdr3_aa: CASSIAGTPNTGELFF

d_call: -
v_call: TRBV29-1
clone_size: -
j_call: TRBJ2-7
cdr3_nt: TGCAGCGTTGGCGGGACCCCCTACGAGCAGTACTTC
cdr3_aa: CSVGGTPYEQYF

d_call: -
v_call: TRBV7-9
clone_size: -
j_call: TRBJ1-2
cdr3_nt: TGTGCCAGCAGCTACCGCGGGGGCGACTATGGCTACACCTTC
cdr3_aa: CASSYRGGDYGYTF

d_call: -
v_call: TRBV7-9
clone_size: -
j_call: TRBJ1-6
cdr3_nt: TGTGCCAGCAGCCCCATGATCAACTACGTTTCACCCCTCCACTTT
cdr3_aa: CASSPMINYVSPLHF

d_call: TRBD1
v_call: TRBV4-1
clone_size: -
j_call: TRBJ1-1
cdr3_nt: TGCGCCAGCAGCCCCCGGGACAGGGCGCGGGCGGACACTGAAGCTTTCTTT
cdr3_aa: CASSPRDRARADTEAFF

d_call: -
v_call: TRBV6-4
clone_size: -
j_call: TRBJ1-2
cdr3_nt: TGTGCCAGCAGTCTACCCGACACAGTCTATGGCTACACCTTC
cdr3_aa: CASSLPDTVYGYTF

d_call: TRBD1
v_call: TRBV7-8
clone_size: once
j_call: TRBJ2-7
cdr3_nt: TGTGCCAGCAGCCCCTCAACAGGGGTAGAATCCTACGAGCAGTACTTC
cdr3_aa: CASSPSTGVESYEQYF

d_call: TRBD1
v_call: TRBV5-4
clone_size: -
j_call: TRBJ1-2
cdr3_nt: TGTGCCAGCAGCTCCATGGACAGGGTCAGAGGCGGCTACACCTTC
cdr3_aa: CASSSMDRVRGGYTF

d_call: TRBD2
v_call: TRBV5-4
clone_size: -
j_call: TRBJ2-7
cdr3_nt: TGTGCCAGCAGCTTGGGGGGGGCTAGCGGGAGTTACGAGCAGTACTTC
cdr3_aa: CASSLGGASGSYEQYF

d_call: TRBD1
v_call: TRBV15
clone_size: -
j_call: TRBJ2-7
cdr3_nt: TGTGCCACCTCTCTTCGGACAGGGCAGTCCGAGCAGTACTTC
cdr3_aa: CATSLRTGQSEQYF

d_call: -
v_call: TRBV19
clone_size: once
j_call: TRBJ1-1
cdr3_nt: TGTGCCAGTAATAGGGTAAAGGACAAATACACTGAAGCTTTCTTT
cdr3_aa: CASNRVKDKYTEAFF

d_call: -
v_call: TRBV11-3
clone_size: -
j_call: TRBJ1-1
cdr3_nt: TGTGCCAGCAGCACGAGATATTCGACAGGCCCCGTGAACACTGAAGCTTTCTTT
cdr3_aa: CASSTRYSTGPVNTEAFF

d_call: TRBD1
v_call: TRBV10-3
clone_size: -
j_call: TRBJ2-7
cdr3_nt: TGTGCCATTGGGAACAGGGGCGAGCAGTACTTC
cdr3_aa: CAIGNRGEQYF

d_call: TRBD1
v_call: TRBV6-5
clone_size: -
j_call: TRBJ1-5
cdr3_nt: TGTGCCAGCAGACAGGGGGACAATCAGCCCCAGCATTTT
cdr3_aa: CASRQGDNQPQHF

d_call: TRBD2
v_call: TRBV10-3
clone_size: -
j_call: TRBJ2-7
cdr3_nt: TGTGCCATCAGCTTCACAGTAGGGACTAGCGGGAGGGCCTCCTACGAGCAGTACTTC
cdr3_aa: CAISFTVGTSGRASYEQYF

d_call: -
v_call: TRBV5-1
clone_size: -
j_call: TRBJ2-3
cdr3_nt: TGCGCCAGCAGCTCAGACACAGATACGCAGTATTTT
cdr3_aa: CASSSDTDTQYF

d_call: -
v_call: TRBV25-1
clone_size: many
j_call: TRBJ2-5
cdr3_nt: TGTGCCAGCAGTGGCGACAGGGACTACCAAGAGACCCAGTACTTC
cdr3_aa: CASSGDRDYQETQYF

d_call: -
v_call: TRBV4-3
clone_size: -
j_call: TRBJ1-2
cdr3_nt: TGCGCCAGCAGCCAGCACCGGGATCTTCTGATCTATGGCTACACCTTC
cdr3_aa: CASSQHRDLLIYGYTF

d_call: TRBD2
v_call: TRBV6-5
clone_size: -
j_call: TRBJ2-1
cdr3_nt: TGTGCCAGCAGTTCGAGCGGGGAGGGCCCCTACAATGAGCAGTTCTTC
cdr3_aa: CASSSSGEGPYNEQFF

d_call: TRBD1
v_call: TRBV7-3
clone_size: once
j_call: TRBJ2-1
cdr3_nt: TGTGCCAGCAGCCCCCATGAGGGGGCCGGCGGGTTCTTC
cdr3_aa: CASSPHEGAGGFF

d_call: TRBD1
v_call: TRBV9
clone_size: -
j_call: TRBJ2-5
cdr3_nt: TGTGCCAGCAGCGCCCAGGGGGCACAAGAGACCCAGTACTTC
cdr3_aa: CASSAQGAQETQYF

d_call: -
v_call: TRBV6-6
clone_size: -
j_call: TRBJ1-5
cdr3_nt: TGTGCCAGCAGAGCCGGGACACATAGCAATCAGCCCCAGCATTTT
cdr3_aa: CASRAGTHSNQPQHF

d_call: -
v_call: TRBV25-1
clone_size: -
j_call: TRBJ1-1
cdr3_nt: TGTGCCAGCAGTGGCAGGGGCAGGACTGAAGCTTTCTTT
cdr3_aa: CASSGRGRTEAFF

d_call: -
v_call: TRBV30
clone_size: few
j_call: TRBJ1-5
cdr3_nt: TGTGCCTGGGACAGTCAGAATCAGCCCCAGCATTTT
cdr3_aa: CAWDSQNQPQHF

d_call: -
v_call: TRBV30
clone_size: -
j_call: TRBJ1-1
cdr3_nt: TGTGCCTGGAGTGTACGGGTAAACACTGAAGCTTTCTTT
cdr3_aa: CAWSVRVNTEAFF

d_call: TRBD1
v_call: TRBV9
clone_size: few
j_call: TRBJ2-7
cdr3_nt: TGTGCCAGCAGCGGGGACAGACTCTCCGAGCAGTACTTC
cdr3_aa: CASSGDRLSEQYF

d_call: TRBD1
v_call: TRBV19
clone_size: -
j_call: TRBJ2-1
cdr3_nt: TGTGCCTCGGCCCCGGGACAGGGTGGCAATGAGCAGTTCTTC
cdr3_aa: CASAPGQGGNEQFF

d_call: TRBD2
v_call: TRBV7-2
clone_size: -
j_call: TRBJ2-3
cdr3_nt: TGTGCCAGCACCCTTAACCCCCTCCTGACTAGCGCAGCAGATACGCAGTATTTT
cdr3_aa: CASTLNPLLTSAADTQYF

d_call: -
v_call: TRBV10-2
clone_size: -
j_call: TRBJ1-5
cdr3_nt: TGCGCCAGCAGTGAGTCCAGCGGATCGTACCAGCCCCAGCATTTT
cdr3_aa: CASSESSGSYQPQHF